The 8 T cell receptor beta chains below come from one sample, sequenced in a study of shared clonotypes between healthy human individuals. TCRdb's copy holds only in-frame clones and misses some; the assay was immunoSEQ multiplex PCR. The sample has about 520,000 clones, about 96% seen once. The specimen sequenced was naive CD4+ T cells sorted from blood. Subset defined: CD45RA+ positively selected. All receptors come from a woman in her thirties in good health.

The rearrangement links TRBV7-2 to TRBJ1-1, with TRBD1 as a possible D gene (5 bases). There are 14 residues in the CDR3. Trimming took off 7 bases at V and 3 bases at J, with 15 bases between the two ends. The germline V gene has CDR1 SGHTA and CDR2 FQGNSA. The CDR3 DNA reads as TGTGCCAGCAACCCCGGGTGGGGGGACACTGAAGCTTTCTTT. Translated, it gives CASNPGWGDTEAFF.

The rearrangement links TRBV18 to TRBJ1-5; 7 bases match TRBD1. Germline V gene sequence: CDR1 KGHSH, CDR2 LQKENI. The CDR3 sequence is 14 residues long. V dropped 3 bases and J dropped 5; count of bases not matched to a gene: 4. The CDR3 DNA is TGTGCCAGCTCACCCGCAGGGACAGATCAGCCCCAGCATTTT. As protein: CASSPAGTDQPQHF.

The rearrangement links TRBV7-2 to TRBJ2-1; 11 positions match TRBD1. This CDR3 comprises 15 residues. Germline V CDR1 and CDR2: SGHTA, FQGNSA. J was trimmed by 9 bases and V by 5 bases; bases with no gene match: 9. The CDR3 coding sequence is TGTGCCAGCAGCATTGGACAGGGGGCGACGGGTGAGCAGTTCTTC. Translating it yields CASSIGQGATGEQFF.

The V call is TRBV19, the J call TRBJ2-7, with TRBD2 matching 7 bases. The length of the CDR3 is 15 residues. Per germline, CDR1 LNHDA and CDR2 SQIVND (reference sequence). J gave up 0 bases and V 9 bases, and 11 bases lay outside the gene matches. CDR3 coding DNA: TGTGCCAGCTCCACGGGGACTATCCCCTCCTACGAGCAGTACTTC. Translation: CASSTGTIPSYEQYF. Supplemented by reference TRBV19 and TRBJ2-7, the full variable domain reads DGGITQSPKYLFRKEGQNVTLSCEQNLNHDAMYWYRQDPGQGLRLIYYSQIVNDFQKGDIAEGYSVSREKKESFPLTVTSAQKNPTAFYLCASSTGTIPSYEQYFGPGTRLTVT.

The chain carries TRBV28 and TRBJ1-2; a possible D gene is TRBD1 (5 bases). The CDR3 length is 16 residues. Germline V gene data show CDR1 as MDHEN and CDR2 as SYDVKM. Deletions cut 3 bases from V and 4 bases from J, with 18 bases between. CDR3 bases: TGTGCCAGCAGTTTGCCGGGGGAGGTCCTCTTCTATGGCTACACCTTC. Protein sequence: CASSLPGEVLFYGYTF.

The V and J genes are TRBV27 and TRBJ1-6; D gene unclear. The CDR3 is 12 residues long. Germline V gives CDR1 MNHEY, CDR2 SMNVEV (reference sequence). V gave up 3 bases and J gave up 8 bases, with 5 bases separating them. CDR3 in DNA: TGTGCCAGCAGTTTTAGTGATTCACCCCTCCACTTT. This translates into CASSFSDSPLHF.

The V and J genes are TRBV5-4 and TRBJ2-1, with 9 bases that match TRBD2. V shed 3 bases and J 6 bases; nucleotides not matched to a gene: 10. Germline V CDR1 and CDR2: SGHNT, YYREEE (reference sequence). CDR3 size: 16 residues. The CDR3 DNA reads as TGTGCCAGCAGCTCGGAGTGGCGGGAGGGTGCCAATGAGCAGTTCTTC. Protein product: CASSSEWREGANEQFF.

V and J are TRBV7-9 and TRBJ2-2, with 10 bases aligning to TRBD2. The ends lost 8 bases at V and 8 bases at J; junction bases unmatched: 8. The CDR3 loop spans 14 amino acids. Germline CDR1 reads SEHNR; CDR2 reads FQNEAQ (reference sequence). CDR3 coding DNA: TGTGCCAGCCACTCCGGGACTAGCGTGGGGGAGCTGTTTTTT. Translation gives CASHSGTSVGELFF.